These 13 T cell receptor beta chains share one sample of origin, sequenced in a study of blood T cell repertoires in COVID-19. This table comes from immunoSEQ multiplex PCR, and its TCRdb copy is limited to in-frame clones, with some not included. This table holds more than 200,000 clones, approximately 85% found once. The sequenced material came from peripheral blood. The receptors here all came from a human donor in a cohort sampled during active COVID-19.

V and J are TRBV19 and TRBJ2-7; D is perhaps TRBD1 (6 bases). V was cut by 6 bases and J by 7 bases, with 13 bases left in between. This CDR3 region has 12 residues. Germline V gene lookup returns CDR1 LNHDA and CDR2 SQIVND (reference sequence). The CDR3 coding sequence is TGTGCCAGTAGCAAACAGGGTGGAGAGCAGTACTTC. Its translation: CASSKQGGEQYF.

V is TRBV20-1 and J is TRBJ2-1; D not resolved. The ends were cut back, 3 bases at V and 0 bases at J, with 9 bases in the middle. This CDR3 has 14 amino acids. Germline V lookup: CDR1 DFQATT, CDR2 SNEGSKA (reference sequence). This CDR3 reads CSASPRSSYNEQFF. Here the CDR3 DNA reads TGCAGTGCTAGTCCCAGATCCTCCTACAATGAGCAGTTCTTC.

The CDR3 DNA follows: TGTGCCAGCAGCTTAGAGGCGGGGGGATCCTACAATGAGCAGTTCTTC. Encoded protein: CASSLEAGGSYNEQFF. The gene calls are TRBV7-7 and TRBJ2-1, with 8 bases fitting TRBD2. CDR1 SSHAT and CDR2 FNYEAQ come from the germline V gene (reference sequence). The CDR3 is 16 amino acids. Germline trimming cut 1 base from V and 1 base from J; bases unmatched to any gene: 3.

There are a few counts of this clone. J is TRBJ2-7 and V is TRBV7-9; TRBD2 matches at 10 bases. The CDR3 spans 15 residues. Unmatched junction bases numbered 8, after V lost 5 bases and J lost 4 bases. Looked up from germline, CDR1 is SEHNR and CDR2 is FQNEAQ (reference sequence). CDR3 in DNA: TGTGCCAGCAGCAGCCGACTAGCGGGTGAATACGAGCAGTACTTC. It encodes CASSSRLAGEYEQYF.

The chain joins TRBV5-4 to TRBJ2-6; a possible D gene is TRBD2 (5 bases). The length of the CDR3 is 16 residues. The V gene lost 0 bases and the J gene lost 2 bases, with 9 bases spanning the gap. In germline, CDR1 is SGHNT, CDR2 YYREEE (reference sequence). The CDR3, as DNA: TGTGCCAGCAGCTTGGCCGGGGAGCCTGGGGCCAACGTCCTGACTTTC. As protein: CASSLAGEPGANVLTF.

The chain is built from TRBV6-6 and TRBJ2-3; possible D gene TRBD1, 6 bases. Trimming removed 5 bases from V and 2 bases from J, with 17 bases in between. The germline CDR1 and CDR2 sequences are MNHNY and SVGAGI (reference sequence). The CDR3 consists of 16 residues. The CDR3 is CASSQGKWTDTDTQYF. Written as DNA, the CDR3 is TGTGCCAGCAGTCAGGGGAAATGGACAGACACAGATACGCAGTATTTT.

V usage is TRBV11-2 and J usage is TRBJ1-2; maybe TRBD1 (5 bases). V shed 0 bases and J shed 8 bases, with 10 bases lying between them. Germline V lookup: CDR1 SGHAT, CDR2 FQNNGV. CDR3 size: 13 residues. Written as DNA, the CDR3 is TGTGCCAGCAGCTTAGAGGCAGGGTTGGGCTACACCTTC. Amino acids: CASSLEAGLGYTF. Drawing the rest from reference TRBV11-2 and TRBJ1-2, the complete variable domain is EAGVAQSPRYKIIEKRQSVAFWCNPISGHATLYWYQQILGQGPKLLIQFQNNGVVDDSQLPKDRFSAERLKGVDSTLKIQPAKLEDSAVYLCASSLEAGLGYTFGSGTRLTVV.

The chain couples TRBV11-3 to TRBJ2-5, with TRBD1 identical over 7 bases. The V and J ends lost 6 bases and 1 base, in that order; junction bases with no gene match: 5. The CDR3 runs 14 residues. Germline assignment: CDR1 SGHNT and CDR2 YENEEA. CDR3 in amino acids: CASSPRDSQETQYF. The CDR3 DNA sequence: TGTGCCAGCAGTCCTCGGGACAGCCAAGAGACCCAGTACTTC. Looking up the rest from reference TRBV11-3 and TRBJ2-5 gives the full variable domain: EAGVVQSPRYKIIEKKQPVAFWCNPISGHNTLYWYLQNLGQGPELLIRYENEEAVDDSQLPKDRFSAERLKGVDSTLKIQPAELGDSAVYLCASSPRDSQETQYFGPGTRLLVL.

This chain uses TRBV10-3 with TRBJ2-7; the match to TRBD2 covers 12 bases. Trimming cost V 2 bases and J 7 bases; bases outside gene matches: 9. Germline lookup yields CDR1 ENHRY and CDR2 SYGVKD. The CDR3 is 16 amino acids. DNA for the CDR3: TGTGCCATCAGTGAGGCCAAACTAGCGGGAGGACGGGAGCAGTACTTC. Translating gives CAISEAKLAGGREQYF.

The chain links TRBV6-1 to TRBJ1-3; no clear D gene. Trimming pared 2 bases from V and 0 bases from J, leaving 11 bases between. Germline CDR1 and CDR2: MNHNS and SASEGT. This CDR3 region has 16 residues. CDR3 amino acids: CASSEQAPSSGNTIYF. CDR3 nucleotides: TGTGCCAGCAGTGAACAGGCCCCAAGCTCTGGAAACACCATATATTTT.

The chain employs TRBV20-1 and TRBJ2-7, with 8 bases fitting TRBD2. The CDR3 consists of 15 residues. J gave up 0 bases and V 3 bases, and 7 bases lay outside the gene matches. The germline V gene encodes CDR1 DFQATT and CDR2 SNEGSKA (reference sequence). In DNA form, the CDR3 reads TGCAGTGCTAGTCTATCGGGAGGGGGCTCCTACGAGCAGTACTTC. Translation gives CSASLSGGGSYEQYF.

This clone was detected only once. This chain connects TRBV9 to TRBJ2-3; 7 bases are a match to TRBD1. In germline, CDR1 is SGDLS, CDR2 YYNGEE. With V trimmed by 0 bases and J by 0 bases, 4 bases remained unmatched. The CDR3 is 16 amino acids. CDR3 sequence: CASSVGTGTSTDTQYF. CDR3 nucleotides: TGTGCCAGCAGCGTAGGGACAGGAACTAGCACAGATACGCAGTATTTT.

The rearrangement joins TRBV19 to TRBJ1-2; no definite D call. The CDR3 is made up of 15 amino acids. Germline values: CDR1 LNHDA, CDR2 SQIVND (reference sequence). V was trimmed by 7 bases and J by 3 bases, leaving 18 bases between them. For the CDR3, the DNA is TGTGCCAGTACCTTCACGCGGGTCTGGGACTATGGCTACACCTTC. It is translated as CASTFTRVWDYGYTF.